These T cell receptor beta chains were read from a single sample in a study of neurological immune-mediated disorders. TCRdb reprocessed the 5' RACE reads with MiXCR, giving one entry per CDR3 protein. The sample carries 65,000 to 70,000 distinct CDR3 sequences, around 3.9% recorded once. The sequenced sample consisted of PBMCs. These receptors originate from a man between 25 and 39 years old with multiple sclerosis. CDR3s include the opening cysteine and the closing phenylalanine or tryptophan. The D gene is left open where the match is weak. Clone size appears in some rows only: once, few, many, or a class for an expanded clone.

many | TRBJ2-5 | TRBD1 | TRBV5-1 | CASSTDRRQETQYF | TGCGCCAGCAGCACGGACAGGAGGCAAGAGACCCAGTACTTC
many | TRBJ1-5 | TRBD1 | TRBV2 | CASSVGGMLPQPQHF | TGTGCCAGCAGTGTAGGGGGCATGCTTCCTCAGCCCCAGCATTTT
many | TRBJ1-3 | - | TRBV20-1 | CSARVGGAGNTIYF | TGCAGTGCTAGAGTTGGGGGCGCTGGAAACACCATATATTTT
many | TRBJ2-6 | - | TRBV27 | CASSLSTFAGANVLTF | TGTGCCAGCAGTTTATCGACCTTTGCTGGGGCCAACGTCCTGACTTTC
many | TRBJ2-7 | - | TRBV10-1 | CASSDPGYEQYF | TGCGCCAGCAGTGATCCCGGCTACGAGCAGTACTTC
many | TRBJ2-2 | TRBD1 | TRBV5-1 | CASGQDGTGELFF | TGCGCCAGCGGACAGGATGGCACCGGGGAGCTGTTTTTT
- | TRBJ2-7 | - | TRBV3-1 | CASSQDGKGFCEQYF | TGTGCCAGCAGCCAAGATGGCAAGGGGTTCTGCGAGCAGTACTTC
many | TRBJ2-6 | - | TRBV5-1 | CASSLELPGANVLTF | TGCGCCAGCAGCTTGGAGCTCCCTGGGGCCAACGTCCTGACTTTC
many | TRBJ2-7 | - | TRBV9 | CASSVATSDEQYF | TGTGCCAGCAGCGTAGCTACGAGTGACGAGCAGTACTTC
many | TRBJ2-7 | TRBD2 | TRBV7-2 | CASSQAGTYEQYF | TGTGCCAGCAGCCAAGCGGGAACCTACGAGCAGTACTTC
- | TRBJ2-5 | TRBD2 | TRBV20-1 | CSAIPSGGRETQYF | TGCAGTGCTATCCCGAGCGGGGGTCGAGAGACCCAGTACTTC
- | TRBJ1-2 | TRBD1 | TRBV5-1 | CASSDQTGGQCTF | TGCGCCAGCAGCGATCAGACAGGGGGCCAGTGCACCTTC
many | TRBJ2-2 | TRBD1 | TRBV5-1 | CASSGSADRVLAGELFF | TGCGCCAGCAGCGGATCAGCGGACAGGGTCCTCGCCGGGGAGCTGTTTTTT
many | TRBJ1-6 | - | TRBV5-1 | CASSLGGSSYNSPLHF | TGCGCCAGCAGCTTGGGTGGGAGCTCCTATAATTCACCCCTCCACTTT
many | TRBJ2-3 | - | TRBV5-1 | CASSLLPISTDTQYF | TGCGCCAGCAGCTTGTTGCCTATTAGCACAGATACGCAGTATTTT
many | TRBJ2-3 | - | TRBV6-6 | CASSYRGPDTQYF | TGTGCCAGCAGTTACAGAGGGCCAGATACGCAGTATTTT
many | TRBJ2-7 | TRBD1 | TRBV7-9 | CASREGAGPSYEQYF | TGTGCCAGCAGAGAGGGGGCAGGGCCCTCCTACGAGCAGTACTTC
many | TRBJ1-1 | - | TRBV29-1 | CSGAEDMNTEAFF | TGCAGCGGTGCCGAGGATATGAACACTGAAGCTTTCTTT
many | TRBJ1-5 | - | TRBV12-3/TRBV12-4 | CASSDPLYQPQHF | TGTGCCAGCAGTGACCCGCTCTATCAGCCCCAGCATTTT
many | TRBJ2-3 | TRBD2 | TRBV20-1 | CSAPLAGASTDTQYF | TGCAGTGCGCCTCTAGCGGGGGCGTCAACAGATACGCAGTATTTT
many | TRBJ2-1 | - | TRBV10-1 | CASSGLGIGPYNEQFF | TGCGCCAGCAGTGGACTCGGGATAGGGCCCTACAATGAGCAGTTCTTC
many | TRBJ1-3 | TRBD1 | TRBV10-3 | CAISDAWDSSGNTIYF | TGTGCCATCAGTGATGCCTGGGACAGCTCTGGAAACACCATATATTTT
many | TRBJ2-4 | - | TRBV20-1 | CSVRALNIQYF | TGCAGTGTGCGGGCGTTAAACATTCAGTACTTC
many | TRBJ2-5 | TRBD1 | TRBV29-1 | CSVRRTGIQETQYF | TGCAGCGTCCGGAGGACAGGGATTCAAGAGACCCAGTACTTC
many | TRBJ2-1 | - | TRBV7-2 | CASSSLGGHYNEQFF | TGTGCCAGCAGCTCCTTGGGGGGGCACTACAATGAGCAGTTCTTC
many | TRBJ2-5 | TRBD2 | TRBV9 | CASSAGLVIETQYF | TGTGCCAGCAGCGCAGGACTAGTGATTGAGACCCAGTACTTC
few | TRBJ1-5 | - | TRBV12-3/TRBV12-4 | CASSLYGDRYNQPQNF | TGTGCCAGCAGTTTATATGGGGACCGGTACAATCAGCCCCAGAATTTT
few | TRBJ1-2 | TRBD1 | TRBV6-6 | CASSTGTGSNYGYTF | TGTGCCAGCAGTACCGGGACAGGATCTAACTATGGCTACACCTTC
many | TRBJ2-3 | - | TRBV27 | CASSFASGLGDTQYF | TGTGCCAGCAGTTTCGCCAGCGGCCTAGGGGATACGCAGTATTTT
- | TRBJ2-1 | - | TRBV4-1 | CASRKEDEQFF | TGCGCCAGCAGAAAAGAGGATGAGCAGTTCTTC
many | TRBJ2-7 | - | TRBV20-1 | CSARDFNRVLGEQYF | TGCAGTGCTAGAGATTTCAACAGGGTCCTGGGCGAGCAGTACTTC
many | TRBJ2-1 | - | TRBV15 | CATSRDQRVPNEQFF | TGTGCCACCAGCAGAGACCAGAGGGTCCCCAATGAGCAGTTCTTC
many | TRBJ2-3 | - | TRBV10-2 | CASLPASRTDTQYF | TGCGCCAGCCTCCCAGCGTCTCGCACAGATACGCAGTATTTT
many | TRBJ2-1 | TRBD2 | TRBV3-1 | CASSQLAGRGEQFF | TGTGCCAGCAGCCAGCTAGCGGGGAGAGGTGAGCAGTTCTTC
many | TRBJ2-1 | TRBD2 | TRBV2 | CASSGVGGGAVDEQFF | TGTGCCAGCAGTGGAGTGGGCGGGGGGGCCGTCGATGAGCAGTTCTTC
- | TRBJ1-2 | - | TRBV4-1 | CASSQSGVYGYTF | TGCGCCAGCAGCCAAAGTGGGGTCTATGGCTACACCTTC
many | TRBJ1-2 | TRBD1 | TRBV5-1 | CASSPTGGADGYTF | TGCGCCAGCAGCCCGACAGGGGGCGCCGATGGCTACACCTTC
many | TRBJ2-7 | TRBD2 | TRBV7-2 | CASSGRGGRYEQYF | TGTGCCAGCAGCGGACGGGGGGGCCGCTACGAGCAGTACTTC
many | TRBJ1-1 | - | TRBV12-5 | CASSMGLDTEAFF | TGTGCTAGTTCTATGGGATTGGACACTGAAGCTTTCTTT
many | TRBJ1-1 | - | TRBV7-2 | CASSLRGASSTEAFF | TGTGCCAGCAGCTTGAGAGGGGCATCAAGCACTGAAGCTTTCTTT
- | TRBJ2-3 | TRBD2 | TRBV7-8 | CASRLITGTSGVTDTQYF | TGTGCCAGCCGACTAATTACAGGGACTAGCGGTGTCACAGATACGCAGTATTTT
- | TRBJ1-1 | TRBD1 | TRBV7-9 | CASREGGTGDPSVTEAFF | TGTGCCAGCAGGGAAGGGGGGACAGGGGACCCAAGTGTGACTGAAGCTTTCTTT
many | TRBJ2-7 | TRBD2 | TRBV20-1 | CSARPIAGVNSYEQYF | TGCAGTGCTAGACCAATAGCGGGGGTGAACTCCTACGAGCAGTACTTC